This TCR beta chain was retrieved from a study of blood T cell repertoires in COVID-19. The germline V gene encodes CDR1 MNHEY and CDR2 SMNVEV (reference sequence). Trimming removed 5 bases from V and 1 base from J, with 10 bases in between. CDR3 length: 14 residues. Clones were read by immunoSEQ multiplex PCR, and TCRdb kept only the in-frame ones, dropping some. The sample holds tens of thousands of clones, 70% to 90% seen once. This TCR derives from a man aged 65-85 years with acute or convalescent COVID-19. What was sequenced was peripheral blood. The chain is built from TRBV27 and TRBJ2-3; D uncertain. The CDR3 bases are TGTGCCAGCAGTACGGTCCAAGGCACAGATACGCAGTATTTT. Amino acids: CASSTVQGTDTQYF.